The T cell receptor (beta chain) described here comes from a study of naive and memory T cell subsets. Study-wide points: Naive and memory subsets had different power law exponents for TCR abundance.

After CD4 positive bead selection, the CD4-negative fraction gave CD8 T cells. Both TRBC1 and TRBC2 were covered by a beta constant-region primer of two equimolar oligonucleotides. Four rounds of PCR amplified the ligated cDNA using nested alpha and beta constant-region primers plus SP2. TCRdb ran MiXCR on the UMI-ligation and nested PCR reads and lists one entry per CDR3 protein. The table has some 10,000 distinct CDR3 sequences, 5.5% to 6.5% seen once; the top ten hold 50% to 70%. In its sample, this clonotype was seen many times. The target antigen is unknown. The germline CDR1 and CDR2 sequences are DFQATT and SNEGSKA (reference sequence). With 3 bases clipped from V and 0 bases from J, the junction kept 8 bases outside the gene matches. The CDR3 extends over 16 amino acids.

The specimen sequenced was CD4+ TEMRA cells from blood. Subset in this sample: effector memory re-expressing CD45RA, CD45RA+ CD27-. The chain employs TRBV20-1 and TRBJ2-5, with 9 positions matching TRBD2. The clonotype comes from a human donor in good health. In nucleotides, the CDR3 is TGCAGTGCTAGTTCCCTAGCGGGGACCAACCAAGAGACCCAGTACTTC. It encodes CSASSLAGTNQETQYF.